The next 15 T cell receptor beta chains were all read from a single sample in a study of monozygotic twins with inflammatory bowel disease. After re-calling the 5' RACE reads, TCRdb lists one entry per CDR3 protein, DNA absent. The specimen's table records over 150,000 distinct CDR3 sequences. Sequences were obtained from blood. Receptors originate from a human donor with ulcerative colitis or Crohn's disease, or a healthy co-twin of an affected twin (not recorded which).

This chain connects TRBV5-6 to TRBJ1-2; TCRdb proposes TRBD1, but this gene call is untestable without DNA. The germline V gene has CDR1 SGHDT and CDR2 YYEEEE. This CDR3 is built from 12 residues. This chain's CDR3 is CASSLGAGGYTF.

This chain's CDR3 is CSVEEQSRTGELFF. V usage is TRBV29-1 and J usage is TRBJ2-2. Per the germline V gene, CDR1 is SQVTM and CDR2 is ANQGSEA. CDR3 length: 14 residues.

V is TRBV6-6 and J is TRBJ2-1; TCRdb lists TRBD1, though no DNA is available to test this call. CDR3 length: 14 residues. Germline values: CDR1 MNHNY, CDR2 SVGAGI (reference sequence). Here the CDR3 reads CASSRTGGYNEQFF.

The chain carries TRBV11-2 and TRBJ2-5; with no DNA, the TCRdb D assignment of TRBD2 cannot be verified. This CDR3 spans 19 amino acids. Germline V CDR1 and CDR2: SGHAT, FQNNGV. This CDR3 reads CASSLQGLAGVGDQETQYF.

The genes are TRBV24-1 and TRBJ2-1; the D call from TCRdb, TRBD1, cannot be confirmed without DNA. Germline V gene data show CDR1 as KGHDR and CDR2 as SFDVKD. The CDR3 loop spans 15 amino acids. CDR3 residues: CATSAPGREYNEQFF.

The chain is built from TRBV20-1 and TRBJ1-4. Looked up from germline, CDR1 is DFQATT and CDR2 is SNEGSKA (reference sequence). This CDR3 has 16 residues. The CDR3 is CSASDYLRDNIEKLFF.

This rearrangement joins TRBV7-2 to TRBJ2-2. CDR3 length: 13 residues. CDR1 and CDR2 (germline): SGHTA, FQGNSA. CDR3 region: CASSLRVAGELFF.

Here the CDR3 reads CATSRDGAPQDEQFF. The chain employs TRBV15 and TRBJ2-1; TCRdb picks TRBD1, but there is no DNA to check that call. The CDR3 is made up of 15 amino acids. Germline V gives CDR1 LNHNV, CDR2 YYDKDF (reference sequence).

This rearrangement joins TRBV9 to TRBJ1-4; TCRdb lists TRBD1, though no DNA is available to test this call. Germline CDR1 SGDLS, CDR2 YYNGEE. This CDR3 has 13 residues. The CDR3 sequence: CASSTGVNEKLFF.

V is TRBV6-5 and J is TRBJ2-3; with no DNA, the TCRdb D assignment of TRBD1 cannot be verified. Germline CDR1 is MNHEY and CDR2 is SVGAGI. The length of the CDR3 is 14 residues. CDR3 in amino acids: CASSLSRGADTQYF.

This chain joins TRBV12-3 or TRBV12-4 and TRBJ1-4. There are 15 residues in the CDR3. CDR3 region: CASSSPGRTGEKLFF.

The CDR3 reads CASSVLWYGYTF. This chain connects TRBV9 to TRBJ1-2. Germline V gene data show CDR1 as SGDLS and CDR2 as YYNGEE. The CDR3 loop spans 12 amino acids.

The chain's CDR3 is CASSLEWSSGSDSYEQYF. This chain connects TRBV5-6 to TRBJ2-7; with no DNA, the TCRdb D assignment of TRBD2 cannot be verified. Per the germline V gene, CDR1 is SGHDT and CDR2 is YYEEEE. This CDR3 is built from 18 residues.

The genes are TRBV2 and TRBJ2-1; TCRdb names TRBD1, which stays unverified in the absence of DNA. Per the germline V gene, CDR1 is SNHLY and CDR2 is FYNNEI. The CDR3 sequence is 15 residues long. The CDR3: CASKMTGGANNEQFF.

The chain links TRBV7-8 to TRBJ1-5; TCRdb selects TRBD1, and the lack of DNA leaves this call unchecked. The V gene's germline CDR1 is SGHVS and CDR2 FQNEAQ. There are 17 residues in the CDR3. The CDR3 sequence: CASSPLHPQYSNQPQHF.